The 7 T cell receptor beta chains given below trace back to one sample, sequenced in a study of post-analysis software for immune sequencing data. Study-wide points: Five or six TRBV segments, TRBV5-6, TRBV5-1 and TRBV20-1 among them, were found more frequent in patients than controls.

What these receptors recognize is not known. Built from TCR beta cDNA, the libraries had unique molecular identifiers in them. MiXCR was run by TCRdb on the PCR reads, yielding one entry per CDR3 protein. Of roughly 800,000 distinct CDR3 sequences in the sample, 25% to 30% were seen once. The specimen sequenced was blood. The receptors were sampled from a girl aged 10-17 years with multiple sclerosis.

There are a few counts of this clonotype. This chain joins TRBV20-1 and TRBJ2-7, with TRBD1 matching over 9 bases. Germline assignment: CDR1 DFQATT and CDR2 SNEGSKA (reference sequence). The V gene end was trimmed by 1 base and the J gene end by 3 bases; junction bases not matched to a gene: 7. The CDR3 consists of 15 residues. CDR3 protein: CSARVTGGVGYEQYF. The CDR3 DNA reads as TGCAGTGCTAGAGTAACAGGGGGCGTCGGCTACGAGCAGTACTTC.

The chain links TRBV10-3 to TRBJ2-1, with 10 bases matching TRBD1. The junction had 9 bases not matched to a gene; V was cut back by 10 bases and J by 3 bases. The CDR3 covers 15 residues. CDR1 ENHRY and CDR2 SYGVKD come from the germline V gene. In DNA form, the CDR3 reads TGTGCCACCCAGCCGGGACAGGGGAACTACAATGAGCAGTTCTTC. Translated, it gives CATQPGQGNYNEQFF.

The chain couples TRBV6-5 to TRBJ2-1; 8 nucleotides match TRBD1. This CDR3 spans 17 amino acids. V dropped 2 bases and J dropped 2; count of bases not matched to a gene: 8. Germline V gives CDR1 MNHEY, CDR2 SVGAGI. The CDR3 here is CASSYDRQGAAYNEQFF. In nucleotides, the CDR3 is TGTGCCAGCAGTTACGATAGGCAGGGGGCCGCCTACAATGAGCAGTTCTTC.

This clonotype was seen a handful of times. The chain uses TRBV20-1 and TRBJ2-5, with no clear D. Germline-derived CDR1 and CDR2 are DFQATT and SNEGSKA (reference sequence). V was shortened by 3 bases and J by 2 bases, with 10 bases between the two germline ends. This CDR3 is 13 amino acids long. The CDR3 coding sequence is TGCAGTGCTAGCGGGTTAACGCAAGAGACCCAGTACTTC. Protein product: CSASGLTQETQYF.

The genes are TRBV6-2 or TRBV6-3 and TRBJ2-1; 7 bases are a match to TRBD2. Germline assignment: CDR1 MNHEY and CDR2 SVGEGT. J was trimmed by 0 bases and V by 4 bases; bases with no gene match: 12. This CDR3 region has 18 residues. CDR3 residues: CASSSIGVAGSSYNEQFF. The CDR3, as DNA: TGTGCCAGCAGTTCTATAGGGGTAGCGGGTAGCTCCTACAATGAGCAGTTCTTC.

This clonotype was counted only a few times. The V call is TRBV25-1, the J call TRBJ2-2, with D hard to call. The germline V and J ends were trimmed by 2 bases and 2 bases, with 6 bases remaining between them. Germline CDR1 is MGHDK and CDR2 is SYGVNS. The CDR3 spans 14 residues. The CDR3 DNA is TGTGCCAGCAGTGAAGGCAGAAACACCGGGGAGCTGTTTTTT. Encoded protein: CASSEGRNTGELFF.

This clonotype occurred a few times. The chain joins TRBV6-5 to TRBJ2-1, with 7 nucleotides matching TRBD2. J was trimmed by 6 bases and V by 6 bases; bases with no gene match: 14. Germline loops: CDR1 MNHEY, CDR2 SVGAGI. CDR3 length: 16 residues. The CDR3 DNA reads as TGTGCCAGCAGGCCCGGCCCAGCTAGCGGACTCAATGAGCAGTTCTTC. It codes for CASRPGPASGLNEQFF.